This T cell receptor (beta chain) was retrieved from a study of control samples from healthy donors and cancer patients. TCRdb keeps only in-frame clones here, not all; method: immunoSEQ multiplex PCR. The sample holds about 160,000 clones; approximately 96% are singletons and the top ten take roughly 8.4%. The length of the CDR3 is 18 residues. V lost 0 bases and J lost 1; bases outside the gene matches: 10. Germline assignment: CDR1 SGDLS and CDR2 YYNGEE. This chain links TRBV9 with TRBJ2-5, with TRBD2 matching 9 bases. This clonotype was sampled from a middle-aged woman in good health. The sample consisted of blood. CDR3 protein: CASSVATSGGPPQETQYF. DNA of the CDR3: TGTGCCAGCAGCGTAGCTACGAGCGGGGGGCCGCCCCAAGAGACCCAGTACTTC.